This T cell receptor beta chain stems from a study of T-cell reconstitution after alpha-beta-depleted transplantation in children. In germline, CDR1 is SQVTM, CDR2 ANQGSEA. The CDR3 extends over 17 amino acids. V shed 3 bases and J shed 0 bases, with 15 bases lying between them. This clonotype was counted at least ten times. Construction of the TCRbeta library involved unique molecular identifiers. TCRdb re-derived calls from the PCR reads in MiXCR, one entry per CDR3 protein. This repertoire shows about 610,000 distinct CDR3 sequences, more than 9% found once; its top ten account for less than 4.5%. This receptor was obtained from a human donor who donated a stem cell graft to a child with acute myeloid leukemia. Material: PBMCs from the stem cell graft donor, obtained from the stem cell graft. The V call is TRBV29-1, the J call TRBJ2-6, with D possibly being TRBD1 (5 bases). In DNA, the CDR3 is TGCAGCGTTGATATTCGCACAGGAGACTCTGGGGCCAACGTCCTGACTTTC. Its protein product is CSVDIRTGDSGANVLTF.